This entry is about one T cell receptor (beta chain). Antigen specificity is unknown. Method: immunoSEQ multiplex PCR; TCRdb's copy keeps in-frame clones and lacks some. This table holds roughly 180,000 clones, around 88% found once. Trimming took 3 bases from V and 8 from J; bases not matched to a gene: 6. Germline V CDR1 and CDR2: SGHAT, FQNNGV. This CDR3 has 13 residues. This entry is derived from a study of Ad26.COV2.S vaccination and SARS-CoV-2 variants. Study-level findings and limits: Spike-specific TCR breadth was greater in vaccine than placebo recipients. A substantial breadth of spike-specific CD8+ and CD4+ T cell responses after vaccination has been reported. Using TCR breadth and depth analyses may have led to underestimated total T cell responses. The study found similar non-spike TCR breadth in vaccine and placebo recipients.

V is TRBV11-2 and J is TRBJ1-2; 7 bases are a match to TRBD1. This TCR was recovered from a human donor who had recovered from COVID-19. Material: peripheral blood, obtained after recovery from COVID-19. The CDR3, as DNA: TGTGCCAGCAGCTTCTCACAGGGGCACGGCTACACCTTC. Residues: CASSFSQGHGYTF.